This entry lists 17 T cell receptor beta chains sequenced from one sample in a study of a mutant IDH1 vaccine in newly diagnosed glioma. Profiling relied on immunoSEQ multiplex PCR, and the TCRdb table lists in-frame clones only, not all of them. This sample has around 62,000 clones, with approximately 90% found just once. Stated time point: week 11, during vaccination. The investigators gave 300 ug of mutant IDH1 20-mer peptide in each vaccine dose, together with topical imiquimod. The antigens of these receptors remain unknown. The specimen was PBMCs, collected from a glioma patient whose treatment included an IDH1 peptide vaccine. Receptors were obtained from a man aged 35 to 55 with glioma.

This chain joins TRBV7-3 and TRBJ2-2; maybe TRBD1 (5 bases). Germline values: CDR1 SGHTA, CDR2 FQGTGA. The CDR3 is 15 amino acids. The V end was cut by 4 bases, the J end by 3 bases, with 12 bases between. The CDR3 DNA reads TGTGCCAGCAGCTCAGGACACTCGGACACCGGGGAGCTGTTTTTT. This codes for CASSSGHSDTGELFF. Using reference TRBV7-3 and TRBJ2-2 for the parts outside the CDR3, the full variable domain is GAGVSQTPSNKVTEKGKYVELRCDPISGHTALYWYRQSLGQGPEFLIYFQGTGAADDSGLPNDRFFAVRPEGSVSTLKIQRTERGDSAVYLCASSSGHSDTGELFFGEGSRLTVL.

V usage is TRBV19 and J usage is TRBJ2-3; D is unresolved. This CDR3 comprises 11 residues. Trimming took 5 bases from V and 11 from J, leaving 11 bases between them. Germline values: CDR1 LNHDA, CDR2 SQIVND (reference sequence). As DNA, the CDR3 is TGTGCCAGTAGTCTGCGTAATAGGCAGTATTTT. Translated, it gives CASSLRNRQYF.

The chain carries TRBV30 and TRBJ1-1; D possibly corresponds to TRBD1 (5 bases). V lost 0 bases to trimming and J lost 5 bases, with 10 bases between them. The CDR3 loop spans 13 amino acids. The germline V gene has CDR1 GTSNPN and CDR2 SVGIG (reference sequence). The CDR3 bases are TGTGCCTGGAGTGTCGCAGGGCCAACTGAAGCTTTCTTT. Translation: CAWSVAGPTEAFF.

The chain recombines TRBV2 with TRBJ1-4; the D gene is possibly TRBD1 (6 bases). V was trimmed by 1 base and J by 13 bases, leaving 16 bases between them. There are 14 residues in the CDR3. Germline V gene lookup returns CDR1 SNHLY and CDR2 FYNNEI. CDR3 loop: CASSEGGHGGGLFF. In DNA form, the CDR3 reads TGTGCCAGCAGTGAAGGGGGGCACGGCGGGGGACTGTTTTTT.

V usage is TRBV18 and J usage is TRBJ2-7, with 7 bases identical to TRBD1. The CDR3 has 15 amino acids. The V and J ends lost 6 bases and 3 bases, in that order; junction bases with no gene match: 11. Germline V lookup: CDR1 KGHSH, CDR2 LQKENI. The CDR3 DNA follows: TGTGCCAGCTCGCCTGCCCAGGGGGTGGTCTACGAGCAGTACTTC. Encoded protein: CASSPAQGVVYEQYF.

This clone occurred a few times. V usage is TRBV19 and J usage is TRBJ2-7, with D possibly being TRBD1 (6 bases). The germline V gene has CDR1 LNHDA and CDR2 SQIVND (reference sequence). The CDR3 covers 14 residues. Trimming removed 4 bases at V and 0 bases at J, with 10 bases between. In nucleotides, the CDR3 is TGTGCCAGTAGTACCCCAGGGGTCTCCTACGAGCAGTACTTC. It encodes CASSTPGVSYEQYF.

The chain uses TRBV25-1 and TRBJ1-6; D not resolved. In germline, CDR1 is MGHDK, CDR2 SYGVNS. Trimming left V 0 bases short and J 6 bases short, with 6 bases between. The CDR3 loop spans 14 amino acids. The DNA for the CDR3 is TGTGCCAGCAGTGAATATAAGGGTAATTCACCCCTCCACTTT. This encodes CASSEYKGNSPLHF.

The chain couples TRBV5-4 to TRBJ2-5; 13 bases are shared with TRBD2. The V gene's germline CDR1 is SGHNT and CDR2 YYREEE (reference sequence). This CDR3 has 17 amino acids. With 4 bases clipped from V and 2 bases from J, the junction kept 8 bases outside the gene matches. CDR3 amino acids: CASSIGLAGVGQETQYF. The CDR3 DNA is TGTGCCAGCAGCATTGGACTAGCGGGAGTTGGGCAAGAGACCCAGTACTTC.

The chain recombines TRBV20-1 with TRBJ1-1; D is unclear. The germline CDR1 and CDR2 sequences are DFQATT and SNEGSKA (reference sequence). Trimming took off 3 bases at V and 7 bases at J, with 9 bases between the two ends. The CDR3 covers 11 residues. In nucleotides, the CDR3 is TGCAGTGCTAGCGAGGCGGTTGAAGCTTTCTTT. This gives the protein CSASEAVEAFF.

The CDR3: CASSQDRTYEQYV. CDR3 DNA sequence: TGTGCCAGCTCACAGGACAGGACCTACGAGCAGTACGTC. V and J are TRBV18 and TRBJ2-7; 7 bases agree with TRBD1. The V gene end was trimmed by 4 bases and the J gene end by 2 bases; junction bases not matched to a gene: 2. The germline gives CDR1 KGHSH, CDR2 LQKENI. The CDR3 is 13 amino acids.

The CDR3 bases are TGTGCCAGCAGCGAGCAAAGGGACTTCAGGGAAAAACTGTTTTTT. It translates to CASSEQRDFREKLFF. The chain has TRBV7-2 and TRBJ1-4; possible D gene TRBD1, 5 bases. CDR3 length equals 15 residues. Per the germline V gene, CDR1 is SGHTA and CDR2 is FQGNSA. V was trimmed by 5 bases and J by 8 bases, leaving 18 bases between them.

V is TRBV2 and J is TRBJ2-7; 7 nucleotides align to TRBD1. V lost 1 base, J lost 0 bases, and 6 bases stayed unmatched. This CDR3 comprises 16 residues. Germline V gives CDR1 SNHLY, CDR2 FYNNEI. In DNA form, the CDR3 reads TGTGCCAGCAGTGAAGACCGGTCAGGGGGCTCCTACGAGCAGTACGTC. Translation: CASSEDRSGGSYEQYV.

The CDR3 DNA reads TGCGCCAGCACCCCGGGCACCATGAACACTGAAGCTTTCTTT. Its protein product is CASTPGTMNTEAFF. V gene TRBV10-2 combines with J gene TRBJ1-1; D unclear. CDR3 length: 14 residues. Trimming removed 7 bases at V and 0 bases at J, with 12 bases between. The germline V gene has CDR1 WSHSY and CDR2 SAAADI.

The rearrangement uses TRBV28 and TRBJ1-5; TRBD1 matches at 10 bases. This CDR3 has 15 amino acids. Per germline, CDR1 MDHEN and CDR2 SYDVKM. The V gene end was trimmed by 5 bases and the J gene end by 6 bases; junction bases not matched to a gene: 7. CDR3 coding DNA: TGTGCCAGCAGTAGAAGACAGGGGGCCATTCAGCCCCAGCATTTT. Translated, it gives CASSRRQGAIQPQHF. Full variable domain (remainder filled in from reference TRBV28 and TRBJ1-5): DVKVTQSSRYLVKRTGEKVFLECVQDMDHENMFWYRQDPGLGLRLIYFSYDVKMKEKGDIPEGYSVSREKKERFSLILESASTNQTSMYLCASSRRQGAIQPQHFGDGTRLSIL.

The rearrangement joins TRBV7-2 to TRBJ1-1; D possibly corresponds to TRBD1 (5 bases). V was clipped by 1 base and J by 3 bases, with 9 bases between them. This CDR3 spans 14 amino acids. Germline values: CDR1 SGHTA, CDR2 FQGNSA. The CDR3 nucleotides read TGTGCCAGCAGCTTAGGCGGGGGGTACACTGAAGCTTTCTTT. It yields the protein CASSLGGGYTEAFF.

The chain is built from TRBV29-1 and TRBJ2-2; D might be TRBD2 (5 bases). Deletions cut 3 bases from V and 5 bases from J, with 13 bases between. CDR1 and CDR2 from the germline V gene are SQVTM and ANQGSEA. The CDR3 length is 14 residues. The CDR3 DNA is TGCAGCGTTGACTTAAAACCGGGGACCGGGGAGCTGTTTTTT. The encoded protein is CSVDLKPGTGELFF.

The chain uses TRBV19 and TRBJ2-5, with D unclear. This CDR3 has 13 residues. Trimming took 5 bases from V and 5 from J, leaving 12 bases between them. Germline-derived CDR1 and CDR2 are LNHDA and SQIVND (reference sequence). The CDR3 region has the DNA TGTGCCAGTAGTGATCACGGCCGGGAGACCCAGTACTTC. Translation gives CASSDHGRETQYF.